This T cell receptor (beta chain) was captured in a study of neoadjuvant anti-PD-1 for oral cavity cancer. About the study: Non-progressing patients received a fourth nivolumab dose near day 43, then surgery on days 50-56.

CDR1 and CDR2 from the germline V gene are GTSNPN and SVGIG (reference sequence). The CDR3 loop spans 14 amino acids. V was shortened by 3 bases and J by 0 bases, with 6 bases between the two germline ends. Clones were read by immunoSEQ multiplex PCR, and TCRdb kept only the in-frame ones, dropping some. The sample has 13,000 to 15,000 clones; more than 65% are singletons. Study results and limitations: After neoadjuvant nivolumab, PBMC T cell clonality was significantly higher in non-responders than responders.

Concerning this clone itself: Its antigen is currently unknown.

These oral cavity squamous cell carcinomas were HPV-negative and locally advanced. This material consisted of PBMCs, taken before nivolumab (anti-PD-1) treatment. The clonotype originates from a person aged 35 to 85 with oral cavity squamous cell carcinoma. The V call is TRBV30, the J call TRBJ1-6, with D perhaps TRBD1 (5 bases). The CDR3 sequence: CAWRGDSYNSPLHF. The DNA of the CDR3 is TGTGCCTGGAGAGGGGACTCCTATAATTCACCCCTCCACTTT.